This record looks at one T cell receptor (beta chain) sequence and its context. Germline CDR1 is MDHEN and CDR2 is SYDVKM. Trimming took off 7 bases at V and 9 bases at J, with 19 bases between the two ends. The CDR3 sequence is 14 residues long. TCRdb's copy holds only in-frame clones and misses some; the assay was immunoSEQ multiplex PCR. The table shows about 280,000 clones, with about 85% occurring only once. These data come from a study of blood T cell repertoires in COVID-19. As for the study in general: In each case, the material was cDNA or gDNA derived from T cells, B-cell-depleted T cells, or PBMCs.

Participants came from 24 US areas, aged about 18 to 89 years. Cohorts were determined from participant-reported clinical history. All recovered Cohort 3 donors got two negative PCRs, got clearance, or saw symptom resolution. The specimen was PBMCs or T cells enriched from blood (not recorded which). The genes are TRBV28 and TRBJ1-5, with D maybe TRBD1 (5 bases). This receptor was obtained from a woman aged 45 to 65 who had recovered from COVID-19. The CDR3 DNA reads as TGTGCCAGCACCCCGGGGGGGGTATGGGGGCCCCAGCATTTT. The encoded protein is CASTPGGVWGPQHF.